This TCR beta chain was sequenced for a study of tumor-infiltrating lymphocytes in primary liver carcinoma. There are 13 residues in the CDR3. Germline values: CDR1 SQVTM, CDR2 ANQGSEA. Joint extraction of RNA and DNA used roughly 18-34 mg of bulk tissue that was unsorted. To note about this clonotype: One end of the junction does not line up with germline, which may come from a read error.

Constant-region priming of approximately 0.55 ug total RNA yielded TCR beta cDNA. Libraries of TCR beta came from three nested multiplex PCR rounds with slightly modified ARM-PCR. Primers for the first two PCR rounds were TRBV1-TRBV30 forward primers and a C-beta reverse primer (roughly 10 cycles per round). One entry per CDR3 protein, called by TCRdb with MiXCR from the multiplex PCR reads. The table lists approximately 73,000 distinct CDR3 sequences, 71% of them singletons. The sequenced sample consisted of liver tumor tissue from sampling region 4. Subset described: tumor region T4, right-lateral pole. J is TRBJ2-5 and V is TRBV29-1; 8 bases agree with TRBD2. The TCR sequence derives from a woman aged 60-75 years with primary liver carcinoma and hepatitis B virus infection. CDR3 amino acids: CSHSGKAEETQYF. In DNA form, the CDR3 reads TGCAGTCATAGCGGGAAGGCCGAGGAGACACAGTACTTC.